A selection of T cell receptor beta chains follows, all from one sample in a study of radiotherapy plus CTLA-4 blockade in lung cancer. The repertoire was sequenced with immunoSEQ multiplex PCR; TCRdb's copy has only in-frame clones and lacks some. The sample lists fewer than 150,000 clones; 78% were seen once. The sequenced sample was peripheral blood, obtained from a patient treated with radiotherapy plus ipilimumab. These receptors all come from a human donor with non-small cell lung cancer who had a partial response to radiotherapy plus ipilimumab. The CDR3 runs from the conserved cysteine through the conserved F or W. The D gene is left open where the match is weak. Expanded clones are given a class, and other clones once, few, many or no size at all.

len,d_gene,v_gene,j_gene,abundance,CDR3nt,CDR3aa
13,TRBD2,TRBV27,TRBJ2-7,.,TGTGCCAGCAGTTTTGGACTAGCCGCCGAGCAGTACTTC,CASSFGLAAEQYF
16,.,TRBV6-5,TRBJ2-1,.,TGTGCCAGCAGTTACCCCCACGGTGGGGACTCCCCGGCGCAGTTCTTC,CASSYPHGGDSPAQFF
13,.,TRBV28,TRBJ1-5,.,TGTGCCAGCAGTTTATCAGCTAGTCAGCCCCAGCATTTT,CASSLSASQPQHF
14,TRBD1,TRBV30,TRBJ1-3,few,TGTGCCTCGGACCGGGGACAGGGAAGAAACACCATATATTTT,CASDRGQGRNTIYF
16,TRBD1,TRBV5-1,TRBJ1-1,few,TGCGCCAGCAGAAGGGGACAGGGCGTAATGAACACTGAAGCTTTCTTT,CASRRGQGVMNTEAFF
14,.,TRBV29-1,TRBJ1-1,.,TGCAGCGTTGAAGATGTTGGAGTGAACACTGAAGCTTTCTTT,CSVEDVGVNTEAFF
14,TRBD1,TRBV2,TRBJ2-7,.,TGTGCCAGCAGGGGACAGGGGGGTGACTACGAGCAGTACTTC,CASRGQGGDYEQYF
15,.,TRBV5-1,TRBJ2-7,.,TGCGCCAGCAGCTTGATTTGGCCCACCCCCTACGAGCAGTACTTC,CASSLIWPTPYEQYF
15,TRBD1,TRBV27,TRBJ1-1,.,TGTGCCAGCAGTTTCCCGACAGGGACGAACACTGAAGCTTTCTTT,CASSFPTGTNTEAFF
15,.,TRBV7-3,TRBJ2-2,.,TGTGCCAGCAGCTTAACCGGGACACGCACCGGGGAGCTGTTTTTT,CASSLTGTRTGELFF
16,TRBD1,TRBV13,TRBJ1-5,.,TGTGCCAGCAGCTTAGGTTTACAGGGGACGGGCCAGCCCCAGCATTTT,CASSLGLQGTGQPQHF
14,.,TRBV18,TRBJ2-2,.,TGTGCCAGCTCACCGCCGACTACGGCCGGGGAGCTGTTTTTT,CASSPPTTAGELFF
14,TRBD1,TRBV28,TRBJ2-1,.,TGTGCCAGCTACCGGACAGGCCCCTACAATGAGCAGTTCTTC,CASYRTGPYNEQFF
13,.,TRBV6-5,TRBJ1-2,.,TGTGCCAGCAGTATAGGGGGGGTGGGAGGCTACACCTTC,CASSIGGVGGYTF
16,TRBD1,TRBV27,TRBJ2-3,.,TGTGCCAGCAGTTCCGCTCGGGGGACAGGGTCGGATACGCAGTATTTT,CASSSARGTGSDTQYF
14,TRBD1,TRBV5-4,TRBJ2-7,.,TGTGCCAGCAGACAGGACAGGACCCTATACGAGCAGTACTTC,CASRQDRTLYEQYF
18,.,TRBV7-9,TRBJ1-1,few,TGTGCCAGCAGCGAGACGGGGGGGCCCGTCCGCAGGAACACTGAAGCTTTCTTT,CASSETGGPVRRNTEAFF
16,TRBD1,TRBV6-1,TRBJ1-1,.,TGTGCCAGCAGTGAATATGGGGGACAGTTGAACACTGAAGCTTTCTTT,CASSEYGGQLNTEAFF
16,.,TRBV7-2,TRBJ2-3,.,TGTGCCAGCAGCTTAAAGGGGGAGGGCGCACAAGATACGCAGTATTTT,CASSLKGEGAQDTQYF
15,TRBD1,TRBV30,TRBJ1-6,.,TGTGCCTGGAGGACCGGGACAGGGGGTTTTTCACCCCTCCACTTT,CAWRTGTGGFSPLHF
14,.,TRBV2,TRBJ2-7,.,TGTGCCAGCAGTGCTGACAGGAGGACCTACGAGCAGTACTTC,CASSADRRTYEQYF
13,.,TRBV30,TRBJ2-3,.,TGTGCCTGGAGCCGCGACTACACAGATACGCAGTATTTT,CAWSRDYTDTQYF
16,TRBD1,TRBV6-6,TRBJ2-2,.,TGTGCCAGCAGCCCTCCGGGACAGGGGAACACCGGGGAGCTGTTTTTT,CASSPPGQGNTGELFF
14,.,TRBV6-6,TRBJ1-4,.,TGTGCCAGCAACATGATCGGGGTGAATGAAAAACTGTTTTTT,CASNMIGVNEKLFF
14,TRBD2,TRBV7-9,TRBJ2-3,.,TGTGCCAGCAGATCTCTAGCGGGAGGAATGTCGCAGTATTTT,CASRSLAGGMSQYF
15,.,TRBV5-6,TRBJ2-7,few,TGTGCCAGCAGCTTCCTCTCAGGGTTCGTCAACGAGCAGTACTTC,CASSFLSGFVNEQYF
12,.,TRBV28,TRBJ1-2,many,TGTGCCAGCATGGAGGAGAACTATGGCTACACCTTC,CASMEENYGYTF
16,TRBD1,TRBV27,TRBJ1-5,.,TGTGCCAGCAGTTTATTGGCAGGGGGGAGCAATCAGCCCCAGCATTTT,CASSLLAGGSNQPQHF
13,.,TRBV28,TRBJ1-5,few,TGTGCCAGCAGACGACAGGCCGGGCCGGCCCAGCATTTT,CASRRQAGPAQHF
13,TRBD1,TRBV28,TRBJ2-5,.,TGTGCCATCCGGGACAGGGGTAGAGAGACCCAGTACTTC,CAIRDRGRETQYF
18,.,TRBV7-9,TRBJ2-3,.,TGTGCCAGCAGCCGCCATTCCCGGGGTCGAATATTAGGGGATACGCAGTATTTT,CASSRHSRGRILGDTQYF
16,.,TRBV7-9,TRBJ1-1,.,TGTGCCAGCACCACGTACGCTAACAGGCAGAACACTGAAGCTTTCTTT,CASTTYANRQNTEAFF
15,TRBD2,TRBV19,TRBJ2-1,.,TGTGCCAGTAGAATGACTAGCGGGAGGGCCAGTGAGCAGTTCTTC,CASRMTSGRASEQFF
14,TRBD1,TRBV11-2,TRBJ1-2,.,TGTGCCAGCAGCTTAGAATCAGGGGGCCATGGCTACACCTTC,CASSLESGGHGYTF
17,.,TRBV30,TRBJ1-1,few,TGTGCCTGGAGTCTCATGGGGGGTCTGCACCTGTACACTGAAGCTTTCTTT,CAWSLMGGLHLYTEAFF
15,TRBD2,TRBV28,TRBJ2-7,few,TGTGCCAGCAGTTCCAGACTAGCGGGAGCCGACGAGCAGTACTTC,CASSSRLAGADEQYF
14,.,TRBV5-1,TRBJ1-1,.,TGCGCCAGCCACGACAATCAGGGAGGCACTGAAGCTTTCTTT,CASHDNQGGTEAFF